Following are 21 T cell receptor beta chains from one sample sequenced in a study of cytomegalovirus exposure and HLA in healthy donors. With 60 Vbeta and 13 Jbeta primers, the PCR was carried out. TCRdb keeps only in-frame clones here, not all; method: immunoSEQ multiplex PCR. The sample lists around 200,000 clones, over 65% occurring once. Sequencing used PBMCs. The receptors were gathered from a woman between 50 and 59 years old in good health and CMV-seropositive.

The chain has TRBV9 and TRBJ2-3, with TRBD2 as a possible D gene (6 bases). The CDR3 is 15 amino acids. The germline gives CDR1 SGDLS, CDR2 YYNGEE. Trimming stripped 6 bases from V and 6 bases from J, with 20 bases between. CDR3 bases: TGTGCCAGCATCGACCCGGGACTGCGAGGGGATACGCAGTATTTT. Amino acid sequence: CASIDPGLRGDTQYF.

V gene TRBV18 combines with J gene TRBJ1-3; D is uncertain. CDR1 is KGHSH, CDR2 LQKENI, per germline. This CDR3 has 16 amino acids. The V end was cut by 2 bases, the J end by 0 bases, with 11 bases between. This chain's CDR3 is CASSPLPIFSGNTIYF. DNA of the CDR3: TGTGCCAGCTCACCATTACCTATTTTCTCTGGAAACACCATATATTTT.

In its sample, this clone was seen once. This chain uses TRBV29-1 with TRBJ1-1; a weak D match, TRBD1 (6 bases). The CDR3 loop spans 12 amino acids. Looked up from germline, CDR1 is SQVTM and CDR2 is ANQGSEA. With 6 bases removed from V and 2 bases from J, the gap between germline ends came to 10 bases. The CDR3 DNA follows: TGCAGCGTACTACAGGGAAACACTGAAGCTTTCTTT. Translated, it gives CSVLQGNTEAFF. Based on the CDR3 plus reference TRBV29-1 and TRBJ1-1, the full variable domain is SAVISQKPSRDICQRGTSLTIQCQVDSQVTMMFWYRQQPGQSLTLIATANQGSEATYESGFVIDKFPISRPNLTFSTLTVSNMSPEDSSIYLCSVLQGNTEAFFGQGTRLTVV.

The rearrangement uses TRBV28 and TRBJ1-3; possibly TRBD1 for D (5 bases). This CDR3 region has 15 residues. Germline V gene sequence: CDR1 MDHEN, CDR2 SYDVKM. V was cut by 2 bases and J by 1 base, with 9 bases left in between. The chain's CDR3 is CASSLQGKSGNTIYF. The CDR3 DNA sequence: TGTGCCAGCAGTTTACAGGGAAAATCTGGAAACACCATATATTTT.

Worth noting for this clone: The junction departs from the called germline gene at one end, perhaps through a read error. The chain has TRBV7-9 and TRBJ2-1, with a weak D call TRBD2 (6 bases). The CDR3 sequence is 15 residues long. The germline V gene has CDR1 SEHNR and CDR2 FQNEAQ (reference sequence). The CDR3 DNA follows: TGCGCCAGCAGCCGCACCGGGAGAACCTACAATGAGCAGTTCTTC. Amino acid sequence: CASSRTGRTYNEQFF.

Here the CDR3 reads CASSFGTPYSYEQYF. CDR3 nucleotides: TGTGCCAGCAGCTTCGGGACTCCGTATTCCTACGAGCAGTACTTC. The rearrangement joins TRBV5-4 to TRBJ2-7; tentatively, D is TRBD2 (6 bases). The germline V and J ends were trimmed by 2 bases and 1 base, with 13 bases remaining between them. Germline V gene sequence: CDR1 SGHNT, CDR2 YYREEE (reference sequence). The CDR3 consists of 15 residues. Full variable domain (missing parts from reference TRBV5-4 and TRBJ2-7): ETGVTQSPTHLIKTRGQQVTLRCSSQSGHNTVSWYQQALGQGPQFIFQYYREEENGRGNFPPRFSGLQFPNYSSELNVNALELDDSALYLCASSFGTPYSYEQYFGPGTRLTVT.

The genes are TRBV27 and TRBJ2-1; the match to TRBD2 covers 8 bases. J lost 1 base, V lost 8 bases, and 7 bases had no gene match. Germline loops: CDR1 MNHEY, CDR2 SMNVEV (reference sequence). The CDR3 is 15 amino acids. The CDR3 bases are TGTGCCAGCGCCCCCGGGACTAGGTCCTACAATGAGCAGTTCTTC. It encodes CASAPGTRSYNEQFF.

V usage is TRBV9 and J usage is TRBJ1-1; D is possibly TRBD1 (6 bases). The V gene lost 2 bases and the J gene lost 0 bases, with 8 bases spanning the gap. The CDR3 is 14 amino acids. Germline CDR1 is SGDLS and CDR2 is YYNGEE. The CDR3 loop reads CASSVGQMNTEAFF. As DNA, the CDR3 is TGTGCCAGCAGCGTCGGACAGATGAACACTGAAGCTTTCTTT.

This clone turned up a few times. The gene calls are TRBV2 and TRBJ2-5; TRBD1 might be the D (6 bases). V was shortened by 8 bases and J by 0 bases, with 10 bases between the two germline ends. The germline CDR1 and CDR2 sequences are SNHLY and FYNNEI. The CDR3 sequence is 13 residues long. The CDR3 nucleotides are TGTGCCAGCGGTAGGGACAACCAAGAGACCCAGTACTTC. Amino acid sequence: CASGRDNQETQYF.

V is TRBV6-6 and J is TRBJ2-2; no reliable D call. Trimming took 2 bases from V and 5 from J, leaving 9 bases between them. CDR1 and CDR2 from the germline V gene are MNHNY and SVGAGI (reference sequence). This CDR3 is 14 amino acids long. The DNA for the CDR3 is TGTGCCAGCAGTTACCCAGCCGGGACCGGGGAGCTGTTTTTT. As protein: CASSYPAGTGELFF.

CDR3 nucleotides: TGTGCCAGCAGCTCGAGCCAACAGAGTACCGAAACCTTC. Encoded protein: CASSSSQQSTETF. The rearrangement links TRBV13 to TRBJ1-2; D gene uncertain. This CDR3 comprises 13 residues. CDR1 PRHDT and CDR2 FYEKMQ come from the germline V gene (reference sequence). Trimming cost V 4 bases and J 14 bases, with 20 bases left between them.

This clone was picked up one time. The conserved final phenylalanine or tryptophan is absent from the CDR3, which likely points to a read error. The chain recombines TRBV6-5 with TRBJ1-2; TRBD1 matches at 7 bases. Germline V gene sequence: CDR1 MNHEY, CDR2 SVGAGI. V shed 5 bases and J 3 bases; nucleotides not matched to a gene: 6. This CDR3 has 14 residues. CDR3 residues: CASSPTGTDYGYTL. The CDR3 DNA reads TGTGCCAGCAGTCCCACCGGGACAGACTATGGCTACACCCTC.

The V call is TRBV6-5, the J call TRBJ2-7, with D perhaps matching TRBD2 (5 bases). This CDR3 is 14 amino acids long. Germline CDR1 and CDR2: MNHEY and SVGAGI. Trimming shortened V by 5 bases and J by 7 bases, and 18 bases separated the two germline ends. CDR3 in DNA: TGTGCCAGCAGTAGAACGACTGCCGGAGGAGAGCAGTACTTC. Its translation: CASSRTTAGGEQYF.

The CDR3: CASSLAKQGGGEKLFF. The CDR3, as DNA: TGTGCCAGCAGCTTGGCCAAACAGGGGGGAGGTGAAAAACTGTTTTTT. This chain uses TRBV5-4 with TRBJ1-4; 8 bases fit TRBD1. V shed 0 bases and J 7 bases; nucleotides not matched to a gene: 8. Germline CDR1 is SGHNT and CDR2 is YYREEE (reference sequence). CDR3 length: 16 amino acids.

The chain combines TRBV2 with TRBJ2-3; 8 bases map to TRBD2. The CDR3 runs to 15 residues. CDR1 is SNHLY, CDR2 FYNNEI, per germline. V was clipped by 6 bases and J by 4 bases; unmatched bases: 9. In nucleotides, the CDR3 is TGTGCCAGCAGAGGGGCCCTCGGGGGGGCAGATACGCAGTATTTT. It specifies CASRGALGGADTQYF.

The chain has TRBV7-8 and TRBJ1-1, with D tentatively TRBD1 (5 bases). V lost 2 bases and J lost 8, with 12 bases in between. The germline gives CDR1 SGHVS, CDR2 FQNEAQ. CDR3 size: 13 residues. The CDR3 DNA reads TGTGCCAGCAGCTTATCGGGAGGGGAGGAAGCTTTCTTT. This encodes CASSLSGGEEAFF.

The rearrangement joins TRBV7-8 to TRBJ2-3, with 7 bases that match TRBD2. The J segment lost 2 bases and the V segment lost 5 bases, leaving 7 bases of the junction unmatched. CDR1 SGHVS and CDR2 FQNEAQ come from the germline V gene. The CDR3 spans 15 residues. CDR3 sequence reads: CASSPPGGNTDTQYF. CDR3 coding DNA: TGTGCCAGCAGCCCCCCGGGGGGAAACACAGATACGCAGTATTTT.

This rearrangement joins TRBV20-1 to TRBJ2-3; 7 bases fit TRBD2. Germline trimming cut 1 base from V and 11 bases from J; bases unmatched to any gene: 3. Germline V gene sequence: CDR1 DFQATT, CDR2 SNEGSKA (reference sequence). The CDR3 extends over 11 amino acids. CDR3 residues: CSARAGRGQYF. The CDR3, as DNA: TGCAGTGCTAGAGCTGGGAGGGGGCAGTATTTT.

The rearrangement links TRBV10-3 to TRBJ2-3; 13 bases are shared with TRBD2. Germline V gene lookup returns CDR1 ENHRY and CDR2 SYGVKD. V lost 0 bases to trimming and J lost 3 bases; unmatched junction nucleotides: 3. This CDR3 spans 17 amino acids. In DNA, the CDR3 is TGTGCCATCAGTGAGTCAAGACTAGCGGGGGGTACAGATACGCAGTATTTT. Translated, it gives CAISESRLAGGTDTQYF.

V gene TRBV5-1 combines with J gene TRBJ2-7, with D unresolved. Germline values: CDR1 SGHRS, CDR2 YFSETQ. CDR3 length equals 13 residues. V dropped 3 bases and J dropped 2 bases, with 9 bases sitting between them. The CDR3 reads CASSSPGTYEQYF. Here the CDR3 DNA reads TGCGCCAGCAGCTCCCCAGGAACCTACGAGCAGTACTTC.

The chain has TRBV6-5 and TRBJ2-3, with a possible D match to TRBD2 (5 bases). This CDR3 spans 12 amino acids. Germline CDR1 is MNHEY and CDR2 is SVGAGI. V lost 7 bases and J 2 bases, leaving 7 bases between the germline ends. The CDR3 DNA follows: TGTGCCAGCACCGACTACACAGATACGCAGTATTTT. The encoded protein is CASTDYTDTQYF.